This T cell receptor (beta chain) was documented in a study of human T cells and chemical hapten exposure. Study-level points and caveats: Patch test score was positively correlated with the counts of PT1 expanded TCRs. Among TCRs, those above 1 in 1000 frequency were unaffected by DPC sensitization.

In TCRdb, the RACE reads were re-called with MiXCR into one record per CDR3 protein. The sample consists of roughly 80,000 distinct CDR3 sequences, 12% to 15% of them appearing once. Comment on this clonotype: What it binds is unknown.

Time point: pre-sensitization, week 0. The treatment denotes: therapeutic diphenylcyclopropenone sensitization with weekly scalp DPC. The specimen was whole blood, collected in connection with sensitization to the hapten diphenylcyclopropenone (DPC). The sequence came from a woman in her fifties or sixties with alopecia areata. Some clones in this sample may be carry-over from other donors' samples.

CDR3 amino acids: CATSRDGQGGLNTEAFF. In nucleotides, the CDR3 is TGTGCCACCAGCAGAGATGGCCAGGGTGGGTTGAACACTGAAGCTTTCTTT. V and J are TRBV15 and TRBJ1-1, with D possibly being TRBD1 (5 bases). Germline CDR1 and CDR2: LNHNV and YYDKDF (reference sequence). Trimming cost V 0 bases and J 0 bases, with 14 bases left between them. The CDR3 is 17 residues long.